This T cell receptor (beta chain) originates from a study of early stage breast cancer tumors. Study summary: Each sample averaged around 9.5-fold read coverage. General study findings and limits: Blood repertoires resembled normal breast more than tumor. Enriched TCRB sequences shared across patients were mostly commonly generated sequences.

Each sample had two DNA replicates, about 0.47 ug blood or about 1.5 ug tissue. Only in-frame clones appear in the TCRdb table, and some are missing; sequencing was by immunoSEQ multiplex PCR. This sample has fewer than 35,000 clones; approximately 70% occur once, and the top ten carry 10%. The CDR3 loop spans 16 amino acids. The germline V and J ends were trimmed by 0 bases and 3 bases, with 15 bases remaining between them. Germline-derived CDR1 and CDR2 are MGHRA and YSYEKL. Comment on this clone: The antigen is not known.

This clonotype was sampled from a person in their twenties or thirties with breast cancer. The sequencing input was breast tumor tissue. V is TRBV4-1 and J is TRBJ2-7; the D is unclear. CDR3 nucleotides: TGCGCCAGCAGCCAAGATAATCGCGGTTCGAACTACGAGCAGTACTTC. Its translation is CASSQDNRGSNYEQYF.